Below, 21 T cell receptor beta chains from the same sample are listed, as sequenced in a study of blood T cell repertoires in COVID-19. This table comes from immunoSEQ multiplex PCR, and its TCRdb copy is limited to in-frame clones, with some not included. The table has 120,000 or so clones, around 87% seen once; the top ten hold 7.6%. Source material: peripheral blood. Source of these receptors: a man between 50 and 59 years old with acute or convalescent COVID-19.

J is TRBJ2-5 and V is TRBV14, with TRBD1 matching over 8 bases. The CDR3 has 18 residues. CDR1 is SGHDN, CDR2 FVKESK, per germline. The V gene end was trimmed by 2 bases and the J gene end by 5 bases; junction bases not matched to a gene: 16. The CDR3: CASSQRILMQGAEETQYF. As DNA, the CDR3 is TGTGCCAGCAGCCAAAGGATTTTGATGCAGGGGGCTGAGGAGACCCAGTACTTC.

The rearrangement links TRBV3-1 (or the pseudogene TRBV3-2) to TRBJ1-2, with a tentative D call TRBD1 (5 bases). The V end was cut by 3 bases, the J end by 8 bases, with 10 bases between. The CDR3 runs to 12 residues. In germline, CDR1 is LGHDT, CDR2 YNNKEL (reference sequence). The CDR3 protein is CASSQQGSGYTF. CDR3 nucleotide sequence: TGTGCCAGCAGCCAGCAGGGAAGCGGCTACACCTTC.

The chain carries TRBV3-1 (or the pseudogene TRBV3-2) and TRBJ1-5; D ambiguous. Per germline, CDR1 LGHDT and CDR2 YNNKEL (reference sequence). The CDR3 is 12 residues long. Between the trimmed V and J ends, which lost 2 bases and 9 bases, there was a span of 8 bases. The CDR3: CASSQSGGPQHF. The CDR3 DNA is TGTGCCAGCAGCCAATCCGGTGGGCCCCAGCATTTT.

The rearrangement joins TRBV30 to TRBJ1-5; the match to TRBD1 covers 9 bases. This CDR3 contains 15 residues. In germline, CDR1 is GTSNPN, CDR2 SVGIG (reference sequence). The trim removed 4 bases at V and 6 bases at J, leaving 10 bases unmatched. CDR3 sequence (DNA): TGTGCCTGGACCCAGGGACAGGGTCTAAGTCAGCCCCAGCATTTT. It is translated as CAWTQGQGLSQPQHF. The full variable domain, completed using reference TRBV30 and TRBJ1-5, is SQTIHQWPATLVQPVGSPLSLECTVEGTSNPNLYWYRQAAGRGLQLLFYSVGIGQISSEVPQNLSASRPQDRQFILSSKKLLLSDSGFYLCAWTQGQGLSQPQHFGDGTRLSIL.

This chain connects TRBV3-1 (or the pseudogene TRBV3-2) to TRBJ1-2, with TRBD1 as a possible D gene (6 bases). Trimming took off 5 bases at V and 3 bases at J, with 16 bases between the two ends. Germline CDR1 and CDR2: LGHDT and YNNKEL (reference sequence). The CDR3 is 15 amino acids. In DNA form, the CDR3 reads TGTGCCAGCAGCGCCGCGAGGGGGTCAGACTATGGCTACACCTTC. The encoded protein is CASSAARGSDYGYTF.

The chain joins TRBV6-5 to TRBJ1-2; 10 bases align to TRBD1. Germline lookup yields CDR1 MNHEY and CDR2 SVGAGI. The CDR3 contains 13 residues. J gave up 6 bases and V 5 bases, and 3 bases lay outside the gene matches. Written as DNA, the CDR3 is TGTGCCAGCAGTAGGGACAGGGGAGATGGCTACACCTTC. Encoded protein: CASSRDRGDGYTF.

The J gene is TRBJ2-6, the V gene TRBV9; 11 bases are a match to TRBD1. This CDR3 contains 17 residues. V was pared by 0 bases and J by 2 bases, with 1 base of the junction left unmatched. Per germline, CDR1 SGDLS and CDR2 YYNGEE. The CDR3 sequence: CASSVGTGGAGANVLTF. In DNA, the CDR3 is TGTGCCAGCAGCGTAGGGACAGGGGGCGCTGGGGCCAACGTCCTGACTTTC.

The genes are TRBV4-3 and TRBJ2-7; 8 bases agree with TRBD2. Per germline, CDR1 LGHNA and CDR2 YSLEER. The CDR3 totals 19 residues. V was clipped by 1 base and J by 3 bases; unmatched bases: 17. The CDR3 region is CASSQGNGGKAGGVYEQYF. The CDR3, as DNA: TGCGCCAGCAGCCAAGGCAACGGGGGCAAGGCGGGAGGAGTCTACGAGCAGTACTTC.

CDR3: CASSLEDRGNEKLFF. CDR3 nucleotide sequence: TGTGCCAGCAGCTTAGAGGACAGGGGGAATGAAAAACTGTTTTTT. The V call is TRBV7-8, the J call TRBJ1-4; 10 positions match TRBD1. CDR1 and CDR2 from the germline V gene are SGHVS and FQNEAQ. CDR3 length equals 15 residues. The V segment lost 1 base and the J segment 5 bases; nucleotides outside the gene matches: 1.

The chain couples TRBV30 to TRBJ1-1, with D hard to call. This CDR3 is 13 amino acids long. Deletions cut 3 bases from V and 2 bases from J, with 10 bases between. The germline gives CDR1 GTSNPN, CDR2 SVGIG (reference sequence). The CDR3 reads CAWSNNLNTEAFF. CDR3 DNA sequence: TGTGCCTGGAGCAACAACCTTAACACTGAAGCTTTCTTT.

CDR3 sequence reads: CASSLIQGTMYEQYF. The CDR3 DNA is TGTGCCAGCAGCTTAATCCAGGGCACAATGTACGAGCAGTACTTC. This chain connects TRBV11-2 to TRBJ2-7; the D gene is possibly TRBD1 (5 bases). V dropped 2 bases and J dropped 4 bases, with 15 bases sitting between them. CDR1 is SGHAT and CDR2 is FQNNGV in the germline V gene. The CDR3 sequence is 15 residues long. Filled out from reference TRBV11-2 and TRBJ2-7, the complete variable domain reads EAGVAQSPRYKIIEKRQSVAFWCNPISGHATLYWYQQILGQGPKLLIQFQNNGVVDDSQLPKDRFSAERLKGVDSTLKIQPAKLEDSAVYLCASSLIQGTMYEQYFGPGTRLTVT.

This clone was seen only a few times. The chain is built from TRBV18 and TRBJ2-1; TRBD1 aligns across 7 bases. Trimming removed 6 bases from V and 3 bases from J; junction bases left unmatched: 14. The CDR3 consists of 17 residues. CDR1 is KGHSH and CDR2 is LQKENI in the germline V gene. The CDR3 reads CASSLNHRGPLYNEQFF. The DNA of the CDR3 is TGTGCCAGCTCCCTTAATCACAGGGGCCCCCTCTACAATGAGCAGTTCTTC.

This clone was counted a few times. The V and J genes are TRBV18 and TRBJ2-2; 8 bases map to TRBD1. The germline gives CDR1 KGHSH, CDR2 LQKENI. CDR3 length equals 17 residues. Trimming took 3 bases from V and 1 from J; bases not matched to a gene: 7. CDR3 nucleotide sequence: TGTGCCAGCTCACCGGCGAGACAGGGGTTGAACACCGGGGAGCTGTTTTTT. It codes for CASSPARQGLNTGELFF.

This clone was recorded a few times. V gene TRBV7-2 combines with J gene TRBJ1-2, with D tentatively TRBD1 (5 bases). Trimming left V 1 base short and J 5 bases short, with 14 bases between. CDR1 is SGHTA and CDR2 is FQGNSA in the germline V gene. CDR3 size: 15 residues. CDR3 protein: CASSLDGGIPYGYTF. In nucleotides, the CDR3 is TGTGCCAGCAGCTTAGATGGGGGGATTCCTTATGGCTACACCTTC.

The V and J genes are TRBV27 and TRBJ1-2; D perhaps matches TRBD1 (6 bases). V gave up 4 bases and J gave up 8 bases, with 11 bases separating them. Germline loops: CDR1 MNHEY, CDR2 SMNVEV (reference sequence). The CDR3 length is 12 residues. In nucleotides, the CDR3 is TGTGCCAGCAGTTCGCAGGGGTTGGGCTACACCTTC. It yields the protein CASSSQGLGYTF.

V gene TRBV5-4 combines with J gene TRBJ2-3; 13 bases map to TRBD2. The CDR3 covers 18 residues. In germline, CDR1 is SGHNT, CDR2 YYREEE (reference sequence). The V segment lost 5 bases and the J segment 3 bases; nucleotides outside the gene matches: 12. The CDR3 nucleotides read TGTGCCAGCAGGGTGGGACTAGCGGGGCGACGAGGAACAGATACGCAGTATTTT. It is translated as CASRVGLAGRRGTDTQYF.

This clone was detected a few times. J is TRBJ2-1 and V is TRBV19; maybe TRBD1 (6 bases). Trimming shortened V by 5 bases and J by 2 bases, and 13 bases separated the two germline ends. The CDR3 extends over 15 amino acids. CDR1 and CDR2 from the germline V gene are LNHDA and SQIVND (reference sequence). The CDR3 loop is CASSAQGDAYNEQFF. CDR3 DNA: TGTGCCAGTAGTGCACAGGGTGACGCCTACAATGAGCAGTTCTTC.

The gene calls are TRBV5-1 and TRBJ2-4; a weak D match, TRBD2 (5 bases). This CDR3 comprises 16 residues. Germline V gene data show CDR1 as SGHRS and CDR2 as YFSETQ. V was cut by 4 bases and J by 9 bases, with 23 bases left in between. CDR3 coding DNA: TGCGCCAGCAGCCTCCCCTCAAGTGAGTATGGAGGCATTCAGTACTTC. It yields the protein CASSLPSSEYGGIQYF.

This clone appeared a single time. This rearrangement joins TRBV10-3 to TRBJ1-2; 11 nucleotides line up with TRBD1. CDR3 length: 19 amino acids. Trimming cost V 1 base and J 3 bases; bases outside gene matches: 13. Germline values: CDR1 ENHRY, CDR2 SYGVKD. The CDR3 sequence is CAISEFSRTDRGLDYGYTF. DNA of the CDR3: TGTGCCATCAGTGAGTTCTCTCGTACGGACAGGGGGCTTGACTATGGCTACACCTTC.

The chain has TRBV5-4 and TRBJ2-7; 7 bases agree with TRBD2. The CDR3 totals 15 residues. CDR1 SGHNT and CDR2 YYREEE come from the germline V gene (reference sequence). Trimming took 0 bases from V and 0 from J; bases not matched to a gene: 3. The CDR3, as DNA: TGTGCCAGCAGCTTGGCCCTAGCGGCCTCCTACGAGCAGTACTTC. The encoded protein is CASSLALAASYEQYF.

V usage is TRBV10-1 and J usage is TRBJ2-1; tentatively, D is TRBD2 (5 bases). Per the germline V gene, CDR1 is WNHNN and CDR2 is SYGVQD (reference sequence). V lost 4 bases and J 6 bases, leaving 28 bases between the germline ends. The CDR3 is 19 amino acids. The CDR3 nucleotides read TGCGCCAGCAGTGGCCCTATTGGACTTATGGTGGAAATCCTCAATGAGCAGTTCTTC. Its protein product is CASSGPIGLMVEILNEQFF.